Below, 13 T cell receptor beta chains from the same sample are listed, as sequenced in a study of Ad26.COV2.S vaccination and SARS-CoV-2 variants. Sequenced by immunoSEQ multiplex PCR; TCRdb stores in-frame clones only, minus some. The repertoire holds 300,000 to 400,000 clones, approximately 90% seen once, with 6.4% in the top ten. Stated treatment: 19 received Ad26.COV2.S at low or high dose, single or two shots; 5 received placebo; per-sample allocation not given. Sampling happened 63 days after the first vaccine or placebo injection. Sequencing was performed on peripheral blood, taken in a trial of Ad26.COV2.S vaccine versus placebo. The source is a person aged 18 to 59 who received the Ad26.COV2.S COVID-19 vaccine or a placebo.

This chain connects TRBV6-5 to TRBJ1-5, with 11 bases matching TRBD1. The ends lost 10 bases at V and 7 bases at J; junction bases unmatched: 9. Germline V gene data show CDR1 as MNHEY and CDR2 as SVGAGI. This CDR3 comprises 14 residues. The CDR3 region has the DNA TGTGCCACCCAGTTGGACAGGGGGCCCCAGCCCCAGCATTTT. It encodes CATQLDRGPQPQHF.

V is TRBV2 and J is TRBJ2-1; D ambiguous. Germline CDR1 is SNHLY and CDR2 is FYNNEI. This CDR3 region has 10 residues. CDR3 in amino acids: CVSRYNEQFF. The CDR3, as DNA: TGTGTGAGTAGGTACAATGAGCAGTTCTTC.

This sequence joins TRBV7-2 and TRBJ2-7, with D unclear. The germline V gene encodes CDR1 SGHTA and CDR2 FQGNSA. This CDR3 is 14 amino acids long. V dropped 5 bases and J dropped 2 bases, with 13 bases sitting between them. CDR3 nucleotide sequence: TGTGCCAGCAGCATTCGCAGAGGAACCTACGAGCAGTACTTC. It codes for CASSIRRGTYEQYF.

V gene TRBV28 combines with J gene TRBJ2-6, with 7 bases lining up with TRBD2. Per the germline V gene, CDR1 is MDHEN and CDR2 is SYDVKM. The CDR3 extends over 15 amino acids. After removal of 6 bases from V and 2 bases from J, the junction contained 4 bases not matched to a gene. Here the CDR3 reads CASRGGLAGANVLTF. CDR3 nucleotides: TGTGCCAGCAGGGGGGGGTTGGCTGGGGCCAACGTCCTGACTTTC.

V is TRBV18 and J is TRBJ1-2; D gene ambiguous. Germline V CDR1 and CDR2: KGHSH, LQKENI. This CDR3 comprises 18 residues. V was clipped by 6 bases and J by 3 bases, with 26 bases between them. CDR3 nucleotide sequence: TGTGCCAGCTCCCCCGTTACCGCCCTGGGCGAGGGAGACTATGGCTACACCTTC. This codes for CASSPVTALGEGDYGYTF. Combining the CDR3 with reference TRBV18 and TRBJ1-2 gives the whole variable domain NAGVMQNPRHLVRRRGQEARLRCSPMKGHSHVYWYRQLPEEGLKFMVYLQKENIIDESGMPKERFSAEFPKEGPSILRIQQVVRGDSAAYFCASSPVTALGEGDYGYTFGSGTRLTVV.

The J gene is TRBJ2-5, the V gene TRBV23-1, with 9 bases fitting TRBD1. TRBV23-1 is flagged as an ORF with uncertain function. J was trimmed by 2 bases and V by 2 bases; bases with no gene match: 3. This CDR3 region has 15 residues. The CDR3: CASSQTDRGQETQYF. CDR3 bases: TGCGCCAGCAGTCAAACAGACAGGGGGCAAGAGACCCAGTACTTC.

In nucleotides, the CDR3 is TGTGCCAGCAGCTTAGGTAGCGGGGGATCCTACGAGCAGTACTTC. This encodes CASSLGSGGSYEQYF. The genes are TRBV13 and TRBJ2-7, with TRBD2 matching over 9 bases. CDR3 length: 15 amino acids. The germline V gene encodes CDR1 PRHDT and CDR2 FYEKMQ (reference sequence). The junction had 1 base not matched to a gene; V was cut back by 0 bases and J by 1 base.

This clone showed up just once. The genes are TRBV7-2 and TRBJ2-3; D is undetermined. This CDR3 has 16 amino acids. The germline CDR1 and CDR2 sequences are SGHTA and FQGNSA. The V and J ends lost 0 bases and 0 bases respectively, with 10 bases between them. CDR3 in DNA: TGTGCCAGCAGCTTAGCGGCGTCACAAAGCACAGATACGCAGTATTTT. The encoded protein is CASSLAASQSTDTQYF.

The V and J genes are TRBV6-5 and TRBJ1-6; maybe TRBD1 (6 bases). The V gene's germline CDR1 is MNHEY and CDR2 SVGAGI. V was pared by 6 bases and J by 9 bases, with 15 bases between. This CDR3 is built from 14 residues. CDR3: CASRDPGGSSPLHF. The CDR3, as DNA: TGTGCCAGCAGGGACCCGGGGGGCAGTTCACCCCTCCACTTT.

The genes are TRBV28 and TRBJ2-1; D might be TRBD1 or TRBD2, each matching 5 bases. Germline assignment: CDR1 MDHEN and CDR2 SYDVKM. The CDR3 consists of 11 residues. V was cut by 4 bases and J by 14 bases, with 12 bases left in between. Here the CDR3 reads CASSSGTSEFF. The CDR3 nucleotides are TGTGCCAGCAGTTCCGGGACGAGCGAGTTCTTC.

The chain recombines TRBV7-9 with TRBJ2-3; 8 nucleotides line up with TRBD1. V lost 8 bases to trimming and J lost 4 bases; unmatched junction nucleotides: 11. The CDR3 is 15 amino acids. From germline, CDR1 is SEHNR and CDR2 FQNEAQ (reference sequence). Here the CDR3 reads CASAIGPGGADTQYF. CDR3 sequence (DNA): TGTGCCAGCGCCATTGGGCCAGGGGGCGCAGATACGCAGTATTTT.

In its sample, this clone was seen many times. V and J are TRBV30 and TRBJ2-7, with D unclear. V dropped 0 bases and J dropped 2 bases, with 5 bases sitting between them. The CDR3 totals 12 residues. Per the germline V gene, CDR1 is GTSNPN and CDR2 is SVGIG (reference sequence). CDR3 DNA: TGTGCCTGGAGTGTATCTGCCTACGAGCAGTACTTC. Its translation: CAWSVSAYEQYF.

The table lists this clone with a few counts. V is TRBV13 and J is TRBJ2-7; a possible D gene is TRBD1 (5 bases). Per the germline V gene, CDR1 is PRHDT and CDR2 is FYEKMQ (reference sequence). The CDR3 runs 14 residues. V lost 6 bases to trimming and J lost 5 bases, with 17 bases between them. CDR3 nucleotides: TGTGCCAGCAGGTCGCAGTCAGGGCTCGACGAGCAGTACTTC. This codes for CASRSQSGLDEQYF.